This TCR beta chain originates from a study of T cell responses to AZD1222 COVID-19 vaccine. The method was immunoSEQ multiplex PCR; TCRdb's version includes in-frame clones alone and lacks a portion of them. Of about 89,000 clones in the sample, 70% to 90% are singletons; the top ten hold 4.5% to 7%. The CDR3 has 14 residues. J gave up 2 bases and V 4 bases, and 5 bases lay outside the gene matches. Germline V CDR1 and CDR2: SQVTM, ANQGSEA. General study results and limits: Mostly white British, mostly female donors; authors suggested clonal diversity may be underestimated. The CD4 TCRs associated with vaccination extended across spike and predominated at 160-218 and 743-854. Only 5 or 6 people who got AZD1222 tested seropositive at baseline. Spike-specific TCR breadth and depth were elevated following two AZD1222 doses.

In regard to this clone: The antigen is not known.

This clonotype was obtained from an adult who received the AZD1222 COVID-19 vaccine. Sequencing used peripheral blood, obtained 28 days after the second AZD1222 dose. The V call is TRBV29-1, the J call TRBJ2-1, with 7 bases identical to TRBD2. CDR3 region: CSVVGRGTYNEQFF. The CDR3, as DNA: TGCAGCGTTGTGGGGCGGGGGACCTACAATGAGCAGTTCTTC.